This TCR beta chain was sequenced for a study of T cell repertoires in cytomegalovirus infection (dated by TCRdb to the late 2010s). Broadly, across the study: The HLA type of each donor mattered for the analysis, because public TCR beta signatures pointed to carriage of CMV infection along with the matching HLA type.

Summary of the overall study and its limitations: Carriers of CMV infection plus the relevant HLA type were discriminated by the cumulative frequency of public TCR beta family members in the study cohort and in an independent roughly 350-donor cohort. In the ex vivo response, HLA-C-restricted CMV-specific TCR beta clonotypes were dominant, and in two of eight donors the single most frequent clonotype came from this HLA-C-restricted group.

The CDR3 holds 12 amino acids from the cysteine to the phenylalanine. Only the CDR3 portion is preserved as DNA: 36 bases, with reading frame beginning at the first base. The germline V gene sets CDR1 to MNHEY and CDR2 to SVGAGI. V sheds 6 bases and J sheds 5 bases, leaving 10 bases between their ends. On this clonotype itself: What antigen it recognizes has not been identified. One base away there is no much larger clone; base qualities are not given.

The sample was run on an Illumina HiSeq 1500. The raw public data were reprocessed by TCRdb itself: fastp quality trimming at Q25, MiXCR clonotype calling, in-frame beta chains only. Entries are consolidated by CDR3 protein sequence, retaining the most common genes and DNA. This sample gives about 450,000 distinct CDR3 sequences in total; about a third of them show up just once. The ten largest clones capture around 13% of the sample. The clonotype was recovered from a human donor in good health (CMV status not recorded). Some clones in this sample may be carry-over from other donors' samples. This sequence uses TRBV6-5 and TRBJ1-1; 6 matching bases give a weak D call of TRBD1. Sequencing used PBMCs. The DNA sequence follows: TGTGCCAGCAGCACAGGGTGGACTGAAGCTTTCTTT. It translates to CASSTGWTEAFF.